This T cell receptor beta chain was captured in a study of long-term antiretroviral therapy in people with HIV. Germline loops: CDR1 SEHNR, CDR2 FQNEAQ (reference sequence). The CDR3 is 13 amino acids. V lost 1 base and J lost 10, with 11 bases in between. Version v3.0 of the immunoSEQ assay was performed at survey level. Measured with immunoSEQ multiplex PCR; TCRdb has only the in-frame clones, and not every one. This table holds more than 15,000 clones, around 80% found once. The chain has TRBV7-9 and TRBJ2-1; D is uncertain. The sequencing here drew on unsorted PBMCs, taken at the start of antiretroviral therapy, before treatment. The receptor was isolated from a woman aged 40 to 50 with HIV. The CDR3 DNA is TGTGCCAGCAGCTTAGGACTTGCGATGGAGCAGTTCTTC. Encoded protein: CASSLGLAMEQFF.